This T cell receptor (beta chain) was identified in a study of beta chain features in type 1 diabetes. V gave up 5 bases and J gave up 6 bases; unmatched junction bases: 11. The CDR3 is made up of 18 amino acids. Germline assignment: CDR1 SGHTA and CDR2 FQGNSA. This clone was counted between two and nine times. Its antigen is undetermined. A single heparinised blood sample, averaging around 120 mL, was obtained per donor. Cell sorting via CD45RO/CCR7/CD25/CD127/CD95/CD27 was performed to obtain CD4+ naive, central memory, regulatory and stem cell-like memory cells. Study-level results: cDNA sequencing could over-represent cells with high TCR expression. Type 1 diabetes patients had TCRB CDR3s that were shorter (moderately but significantly so) in all four CD4+ subsets.

Isolated RNA was reverse transcribed in full, so expressed TCRB transcripts were sequenced. Only in-frame clones appear in the TCRdb table, and some are missing; sequencing was by immunoSEQ multiplex PCR. The sample has 130,000 to 150,000 clones; more than 9% are singletons. The sample was naive CD4+ T cells from blood. V is TRBV7-2 and J is TRBJ2-3; TRBD2 matches 16 bases. The clonotype comes from a man aged 18 to 29 in good health. The CDR3 reads CASSKSGTSGGAWDTQYF. CDR3 nucleotide sequence: TGTGCCAGCAGCAAAAGTGGGACTAGCGGGGGGGCCTGGGATACGCAGTATTTT.